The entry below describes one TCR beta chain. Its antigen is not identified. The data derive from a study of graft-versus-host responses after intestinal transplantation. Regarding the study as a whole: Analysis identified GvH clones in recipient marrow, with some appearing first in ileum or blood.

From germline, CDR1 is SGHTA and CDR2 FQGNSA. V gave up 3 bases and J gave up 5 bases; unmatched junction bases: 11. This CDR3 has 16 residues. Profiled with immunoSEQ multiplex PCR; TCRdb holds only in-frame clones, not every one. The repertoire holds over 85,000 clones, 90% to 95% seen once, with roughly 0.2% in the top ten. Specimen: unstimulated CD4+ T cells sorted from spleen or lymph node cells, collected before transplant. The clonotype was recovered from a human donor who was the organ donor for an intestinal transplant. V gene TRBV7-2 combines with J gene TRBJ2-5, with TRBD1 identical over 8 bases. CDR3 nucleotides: TGTGCCAGCAGCTTTGGGATAGGGACAGGAGGGGAGACCCAGTACTTC. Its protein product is CASSFGIGTGGETQYF.